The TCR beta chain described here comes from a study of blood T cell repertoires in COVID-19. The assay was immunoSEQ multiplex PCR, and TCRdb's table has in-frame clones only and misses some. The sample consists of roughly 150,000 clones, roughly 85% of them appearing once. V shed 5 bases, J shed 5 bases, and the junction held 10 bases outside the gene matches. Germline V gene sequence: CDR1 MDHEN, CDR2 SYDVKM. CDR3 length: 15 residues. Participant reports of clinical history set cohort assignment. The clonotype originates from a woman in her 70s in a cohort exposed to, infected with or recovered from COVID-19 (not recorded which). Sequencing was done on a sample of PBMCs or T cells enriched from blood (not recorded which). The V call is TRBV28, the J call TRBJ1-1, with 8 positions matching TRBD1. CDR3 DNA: TGTGCCAGCAGTCCGCCTACAGGGGGGGGGACTGAAGCTTTCTTT. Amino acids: CASSPPTGGGTEAFF.